This TCR beta chain originates from a study of post-analysis software for immune sequencing data. Study findings and constraints: Significantly lower normalized Chao1 diversity was seen in multiple sclerosis patients than in controls. There were a few TRBV segments more frequent in patients than controls, and TRBV5-6, TRBV5-1 and TRBV20-1 were among them. The authors found that F measure strongly co-clustered same-batch samples.

The TCR beta cDNA libraries carried unique molecular identifiers. cDNA molecules numbering roughly 0.5 million came from roughly 1.1 to 9.2 million T cells. From the PCR reads, TCRdb called clonotypes with MiXCR, one entry per CDR3 protein. The data contain roughly 540,000 distinct CDR3 sequences, around a third of them singletons. Per the germline V gene, CDR1 is SNHLY and CDR2 is FYNNEI. V lost 4 bases and J 7 bases, leaving 10 bases between the germline ends. CDR3 size: 12 residues. Concerning this clonotype itself: Its cognate antigen is unknown.

The sample was blood. This TCR was recovered from a girl aged 2-17 years with multiple sclerosis. The chain combines TRBV2 with TRBJ1-2, with D uncertain. As DNA, the CDR3 is TGTGCCAGCAGTGTCGAGGTTGTTGGCTACACCTTC. Translation gives CASSVEVVGYTF.